These T cell receptor beta chains were read from a single sample in a study of radiotherapy plus CTLA-4 blockade in lung cancer. The assay was immunoSEQ multiplex PCR, and TCRdb's table has in-frame clones only and misses some. The table lists roughly 75,000 clones, about four fifths of them singletons, with 0.79% in the top ten. Sequenced material: peripheral blood, taken from a patient treated with radiotherapy plus ipilimumab. These receptors came from a human donor with non-small cell lung cancer who had stable disease on radiotherapy plus ipilimumab. The CDR3 runs from the conserved cysteine through the conserved F or W. The D gene is left open where the match is weak. Rows give clone size only sometimes, using once, few, many, or a class for an expanded clone.

J gene: TRBJ1-2
V gene: TRBV10-2
D gene: TRBD1
clone size: -
CDR3 length: 13
CDR3 protein: CAITGGREYGYTF
CDR3 DNA: TGCGCCATCACAGGGGGAAGAGAATATGGCTACACCTTC

J gene: TRBJ2-1
V gene: TRBV7-9
D gene: -
clone size: -
CDR3 length: 13
CDR3 protein: CASSPPSGEEQFF
CDR3 DNA: TGTGCCAGCAGCCCCCCTTCAGGGGAGGAGCAGTTCTTC

J gene: TRBJ2-1
V gene: TRBV6-1
D gene: TRBD2
clone size: -
CDR3 length: 15
CDR3 protein: CASSGAGIGYNEQFF
CDR3 DNA: TGTGCCAGCAGTGGAGCGGGAATCGGATACAATGAGCAGTTCTTC

J gene: TRBJ2-7
V gene: TRBV29-1
D gene: TRBD1
clone size: -
CDR3 length: 12
CDR3 protein: CSGRGQGHEQYF
CDR3 DNA: TGCAGCGGGAGGGGACAGGGCCACGAGCAGTACTTC

J gene: TRBJ1-4
V gene: TRBV18
D gene: TRBD1
clone size: -
CDR3 length: 15
CDR3 protein: CASSLTGAVNEKLFF
CDR3 DNA: TGTGCCAGCTCACTAACAGGGGCCGTTAATGAAAAACTGTTTTTT

J gene: TRBJ2-5
V gene: TRBV27
D gene: -
clone size: -
CDR3 length: 16
CDR3 protein: CASSLYAYGQQETQYF
CDR3 DNA: TGTGCCAGCAGTTTATACGCATATGGACAGCAAGAGACCCAGTACTTC

J gene: TRBJ2-1
V gene: TRBV7-7
D gene: -
clone size: -
CDR3 length: 14
CDR3 protein: CASSLRMGDNEQFF
CDR3 DNA: TGTGCCAGCAGCTTAAGAATGGGCGACAATGAGCAGTTCTTC

J gene: TRBJ1-2
V gene: TRBV28
D gene: TRBD1
clone size: -
CDR3 length: 14
CDR3 protein: CASSSGQGAGGYTF
CDR3 DNA: TGTGCCAGCAGTTCGGGACAGGGGGCAGGGGGCTACACCTTC

J gene: TRBJ2-2
V gene: TRBV7-3
D gene: TRBD2
clone size: -
CDR3 length: 17
CDR3 protein: CASSYPGLAGGTGELFF
CDR3 DNA: TGTGCCAGCAGCTACCCCGGACTAGCGGGAGGCACCGGGGAGCTGTTTTTT

J gene: TRBJ2-3
V gene: TRBV28
D gene: TRBD2
clone size: -
CDR3 length: 17
CDR3 protein: CASRPRLAGGSSDTQYF
CDR3 DNA: TGTGCCAGCAGGCCACGACTAGCGGGGGGGTCTTCAGATACGCAGTATTTT

J gene: TRBJ1-1
V gene: TRBV7-9
D gene: TRBD1
clone size: -
CDR3 length: 14
CDR3 protein: CASSLGQGDTEAFF
CDR3 DNA: TGTGCCAGCAGCTTAGGTCAGGGGGACACTGAAGCTTTCTTT

J gene: TRBJ2-1
V gene: TRBV6-1
D gene: TRBD2
clone size: -
CDR3 length: 16
CDR3 protein: CASSERRLAPYNEQFF
CDR3 DNA: TGTGCCAGCAGTGAAAGACGACTAGCCCCCTACAATGAGCAGTTCTTC

J gene: TRBJ1-1
V gene: TRBV7-2
D gene: -
clone size: -
CDR3 length: 14
CDR3 protein: CASYRALRGTEAFF
CDR3 DNA: TGTGCCAGTTATCGGGCCCTAAGGGGCACTGAAGCTTTCTTT

J gene: TRBJ1-1
V gene: TRBV5-4
D gene: -
clone size: -
CDR3 length: 15
CDR3 protein: CASSSSRGTNTEAFF
CDR3 DNA: TGTGCCAGCAGCTCGTCTCGGGGAACTAACACTGAAGCTTTCTTT

J gene: TRBJ1-3
V gene: TRBV9
D gene: -
clone size: -
CDR3 length: 15
CDR3 protein: CASSPRGAPGNTIYF
CDR3 DNA: TGTGCCAGCAGCCCCCGTGGGGCGCCGGGAAACACCATATATTTT

J gene: TRBJ1-5
V gene: TRBV6-5
D gene: -
clone size: once
CDR3 length: 15
CDR3 protein: CASTSLRGSNQPQHF
CDR3 DNA: TGTGCCAGCACCTCCTTGAGAGGTAGCAATCAGCCCCAGCATTTT

J gene: TRBJ1-2
V gene: TRBV7-9
D gene: -
clone size: -
CDR3 length: 14
CDR3 protein: CASSPPGVGDGYTF
CDR3 DNA: TGTGCCAGCAGTCCTCCGGGGGTAGGGGATGGCTACACCTTC

J gene: TRBJ1-5
V gene: TRBV19
D gene: -
clone size: -
CDR3 length: 12
CDR3 protein: CASTEGGPPQHF
CDR3 DNA: TGTGCCAGTACCGAGGGAGGGCCCCCCCAGCATTTT

J gene: TRBJ2-2
V gene: TRBV9
D gene: -
clone size: -
CDR3 length: 15
CDR3 protein: CASSVGAARAGELFF
CDR3 DNA: TGTGCCAGCAGCGTAGGGGCGGCTCGGGCCGGGGAGCTGTTTTTT

J gene: TRBJ2-1
V gene: TRBV19
D gene: -
clone size: -
CDR3 length: 15
CDR3 protein: CASISRPQSYNEQFF
CDR3 DNA: TGTGCCAGTATTTCGAGGCCCCAATCCTACAATGAGCAGTTCTTC

J gene: TRBJ1-6
V gene: TRBV27
D gene: -
clone size: -
CDR3 length: 16
CDR3 protein: CASSLSGSSYNSPLHF
CDR3 DNA: TGTGCCAGCAGTTTATCAGGGAGCTCCTATAATTCACCCCTCCACTTT

J gene: TRBJ2-3
V gene: TRBV19
D gene: TRBD2
clone size: -
CDR3 length: 16
CDR3 protein: CASSRTSGGPTDTQYF
CDR3 DNA: TGTGCCAGTAGTCGGACTAGCGGGGGCCCCACAGATACGCAGTATTTT

J gene: TRBJ2-1
V gene: TRBV5-1
D gene: -
clone size: few
CDR3 length: 15
CDR3 protein: CASSLGRASPGEQFF
CDR3 DNA: TGCGCCAGCAGCTTGGGCAGGGCGTCCCCCGGTGAGCAGTTCTTC

J gene: TRBJ2-7
V gene: TRBV2
D gene: TRBD2
clone size: few
CDR3 length: 14
CDR3 protein: CASSGTSPSYEQYF
CDR3 DNA: TGTGCCAGCAGCGGGACTAGTCCCTCCTACGAGCAGTACTTC

J gene: TRBJ2-1
V gene: TRBV6-6
D gene: TRBD1
clone size: -
CDR3 length: 14
CDR3 protein: CASSDRGRNVGQFF
CDR3 DNA: TGTGCCAGCAGTGACAGGGGGCGCAATGTAGGGCAGTTCTTC

J gene: TRBJ2-7
V gene: TRBV19
D gene: TRBD1
clone size: -
CDR3 length: 13
CDR3 protein: CASRRRTGNEQYF
CDR3 DNA: TGTGCCAGTAGGCGTAGGACAGGGAACGAGCAGTACTTC

J gene: TRBJ1-2
V gene: TRBV7-8
D gene: -
clone size: -
CDR3 length: 17
CDR3 protein: CASSLRAGGSTNYGYTF
CDR3 DNA: TGTGCCAGCAGCTTAAGGGCCGGGGGGTCCACTAACTATGGCTACACCTTC

J gene: TRBJ1-2
V gene: TRBV30
D gene: -
clone size: -
CDR3 length: 13
CDR3 protein: CAWSRQGSNGYTF
CDR3 DNA: TGTGCCTGGAGTCGTCAGGGGTCTAATGGCTACACCTTC

J gene: TRBJ2-6
V gene: TRBV19
D gene: -
clone size: -
CDR3 length: 18
CDR3 protein: CASSMPQGPGSGANVLTF
CDR3 DNA: TGTGCCAGTAGTATGCCTCAGGGGCCAGGCTCTGGGGCCAACGTCCTGACTTTC

J gene: TRBJ2-7
V gene: TRBV5-1
D gene: -
clone size: -
CDR3 length: 16
CDR3 protein: CASSRRFSGGLYEQYF
CDR3 DNA: TGCGCCAGCAGCCGTAGGTTTTCGGGGGGCCTCTACGAGCAGTACTTC

J gene: TRBJ2-1
V gene: TRBV23-1
D gene: -
clone size: -
CDR3 length: 18
CDR3 protein: CASSQSLGAESSYNEQFF
CDR3 DNA: TGCGCCAGCAGTCAGTCCCTCGGCGCTGAGAGCTCCTACAATGAGCAGTTCTTC

J gene: TRBJ1-6
V gene: TRBV6-5
D gene: -
clone size: -
CDR3 length: 13
CDR3 protein: CASSRVFDSPLHF
CDR3 DNA: TGTGCCAGCAGTAGGGTTTTCGATTCACCCCTCCACTTT

J gene: TRBJ1-2
V gene: TRBV7-2
D gene: -
clone size: -
CDR3 length: 17
CDR3 protein: CASSLLLDRKANYGYTF
CDR3 DNA: TGTGCCAGCAGCTTGCTTCTTGACCGCAAAGCTAACTATGGCTACACCTTC

J gene: TRBJ2-7
V gene: TRBV4-2
D gene: -
clone size: -
CDR3 length: 15
CDR3 protein: CASSQEVRWSYEQYF
CDR3 DNA: TGTGCCAGCAGCCAAGAGGTACGCTGGAGTTACGAGCAGTACTTC

J gene: TRBJ2-7
V gene: TRBV11-2
D gene: -
clone size: once
CDR3 length: 16
CDR3 protein: CASSPLNRASTYEQYF
CDR3 DNA: TGTGCCAGCAGCCCTCTCAACAGGGCCTCTACCTACGAGCAGTACTTC

J gene: TRBJ2-1
V gene: TRBV5-1
D gene: TRBD1
clone size: -
CDR3 length: 16
CDR3 protein: CASSTFRDRGLNEQFF
CDR3 DNA: TGCGCCAGCAGCACATTCCGGGACAGGGGTTTGAATGAGCAGTTCTTC

J gene: TRBJ2-5
V gene: TRBV10-2
D gene: -
clone size: -
CDR3 length: 15
CDR3 protein: CASRYATTVQETQYF
CDR3 DNA: TGCGCCAGCAGGTACGCGACTACAGTTCAAGAGACCCAGTACTTC

J gene: TRBJ1-6
V gene: TRBV19
D gene: -
clone size: few
CDR3 length: 15
CDR3 protein: CASRKGMTQNSPLHF
CDR3 DNA: TGTGCCAGTAGAAAAGGTATGACGCAGAATTCACCCCTCCACTTT

J gene: TRBJ2-5
V gene: TRBV28
D gene: -
clone size: -
CDR3 length: 15
CDR3 protein: CASSPDRQAQETQYF
CDR3 DNA: TGTGCCAGCAGTCCCGATAGACAGGCACAAGAGACCCAGTACTTC

J gene: TRBJ1-2
V gene: TRBV19
D gene: -
clone size: few
CDR3 length: 12
CDR3 protein: CASRTGTYGYTF
CDR3 DNA: TGTGCCAGTAGAACAGGGACCTATGGCTACACCTTC

J gene: TRBJ1-1
V gene: TRBV11-2
D gene: -
clone size: -
CDR3 length: 15
CDR3 protein: CASSFSPGVGTEAFF
CDR3 DNA: TGTGCCAGCAGCTTTTCCCCAGGGGTTGGGACTGAAGCTTTCTTT

J gene: TRBJ2-7
V gene: TRBV5-6
D gene: -
clone size: -
CDR3 length: 13
CDR3 protein: CATGEAGAGEQYF
CDR3 DNA: TGTGCCACAGGGGAGGCGGGCGCGGGCGAGCAGTACTTC

J gene: TRBJ1-6
V gene: TRBV5-1
D gene: TRBD1
clone size: -
CDR3 length: 14
CDR3 protein: CASAEGQLNSPLHF
CDR3 DNA: TGCGCCAGCGCCGAGGGACAGTTAAATTCACCCCTCCACTTT

J gene: TRBJ1-4
V gene: TRBV7-9
D gene: -
clone size: -
CDR3 length: 15
CDR3 protein: CASSLGAATNEKLFF
CDR3 DNA: TGTGCCAGCAGCTTAGGAGCGGCAACTAATGAAAAACTGTTTTTT

J gene: TRBJ2-7
V gene: TRBV2
D gene: TRBD1
clone size: -
CDR3 length: 13
CDR3 protein: CASRIDDRGEQYF
CDR3 DNA: TGTGCCAGCAGGATCGACGACAGGGGGGAGCAGTACTTC

J gene: TRBJ2-7
V gene: TRBV5-4
D gene: TRBD2
clone size: -
CDR3 length: 15
CDR3 protein: CASSLGLAGTYEQYF
CDR3 DNA: TGTGCCAGCAGCCTCGGACTAGCGGGAACGTACGAGCAGTACTTC

J gene: TRBJ2-3
V gene: TRBV7-2
D gene: TRBD2
clone size: once
CDR3 length: 18
CDR3 protein: CASSLQPLTSGGADTQYF
CDR3 DNA: TGTGCCAGCAGCTTGCAACCGCTGACTAGCGGGGGGGCAGATACGCAGTATTTT

J gene: TRBJ1-1
V gene: TRBV27
D gene: -
clone size: -
CDR3 length: 14
CDR3 protein: CASSLSGGTTEAFF
CDR3 DNA: TGTGCCAGCAGTTTATCGGGGGGGACCACTGAAGCTTTCTTT

J gene: TRBJ2-3
V gene: TRBV19
D gene: TRBD2
clone size: -
CDR3 length: 14
CDR3 protein: CASSGGRTTDTQYF
CDR3 DNA: TGTGCCAGTAGCGGCGGGAGGACCACAGATACGCAGTATTTT

J gene: TRBJ2-7
V gene: TRBV10-3
D gene: -
clone size: -
CDR3 length: 15
CDR3 protein: CAISEFEGAANEQYF
CDR3 DNA: TGTGCCATCAGTGAGTTTGAGGGAGCGGCGAACGAGCAGTACTTC

J gene: TRBJ1-5
V gene: TRBV5-1
D gene: -
clone size: -
CDR3 length: 14
CDR3 protein: CASSLAEIRQPQHF
CDR3 DNA: TGCGCCAGCAGCTTGGCCGAGATTAGGCAGCCCCAGCATTTT

J gene: TRBJ1-3
V gene: TRBV29-1
D gene: -
clone size: -
CDR3 length: 15
CDR3 protein: CSVDYGPAKGNTIYF
CDR3 DNA: TGCAGCGTTGACTACGGGCCAGCTAAGGGAAACACCATATATTTT

J gene: TRBJ1-3
V gene: TRBV5-6
D gene: -
clone size: -
CDR3 length: 16
CDR3 protein: CASSLGSGGSGNTIYF
CDR3 DNA: TGTGCCAGCAGCTTGGGGAGTGGTGGCTCTGGAAACACCATATATTTT

J gene: TRBJ1-1
V gene: TRBV19
D gene: -
clone size: -
CDR3 length: 13
CDR3 protein: CASSEFKNTEAFF
CDR3 DNA: TGTGCCAGTAGTGAGTTTAAGAACACTGAAGCTTTCTTT

J gene: TRBJ1-2
V gene: TRBV5-6
D gene: -
clone size: few
CDR3 length: 14
CDR3 protein: CASSLVGDFYGYTF
CDR3 DNA: TGTGCCAGCAGCTTGGTCGGAGATTTCTATGGCTACACCTTC